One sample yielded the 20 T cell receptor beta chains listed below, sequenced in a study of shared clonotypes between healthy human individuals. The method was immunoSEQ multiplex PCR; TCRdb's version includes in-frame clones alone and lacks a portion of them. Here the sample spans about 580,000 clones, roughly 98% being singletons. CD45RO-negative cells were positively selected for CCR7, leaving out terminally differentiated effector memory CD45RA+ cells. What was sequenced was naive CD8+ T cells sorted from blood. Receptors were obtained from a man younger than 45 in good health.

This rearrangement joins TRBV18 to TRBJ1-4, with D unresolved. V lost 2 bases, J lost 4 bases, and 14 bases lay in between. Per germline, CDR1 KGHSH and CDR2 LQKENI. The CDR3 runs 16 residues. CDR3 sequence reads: CASSPNRQAGNEKLFF. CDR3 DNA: TGTGCCAGCTCACCAAACCGTCAAGCGGGTAATGAAAAACTGTTTTTT. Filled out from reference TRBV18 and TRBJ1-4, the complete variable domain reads NAGVMQNPRHLVRRRGQEARLRCSPMKGHSHVYWYRQLPEEGLKFMVYLQKENIIDESGMPKERFSAEFPKEGPSILRIQQVVRGDSAAYFCASSPNRQAGNEKLFFGSGTQLSVL.

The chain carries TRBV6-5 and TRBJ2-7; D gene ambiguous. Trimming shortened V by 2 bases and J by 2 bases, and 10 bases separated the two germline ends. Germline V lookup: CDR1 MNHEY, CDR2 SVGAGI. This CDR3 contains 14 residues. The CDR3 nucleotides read TGTGCCAGCAGTTACCAGCGCTCTACCTACGAGCAGTACTTC. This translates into CASSYQRSTYEQYF.

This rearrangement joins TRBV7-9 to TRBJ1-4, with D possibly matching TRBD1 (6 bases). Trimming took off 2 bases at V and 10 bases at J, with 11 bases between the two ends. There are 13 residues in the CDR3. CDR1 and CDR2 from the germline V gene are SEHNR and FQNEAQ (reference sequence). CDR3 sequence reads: CASSLRGARKLFF. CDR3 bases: TGTGCCAGCAGCTTAAGGGGGGCCCGAAAACTGTTTTTT.

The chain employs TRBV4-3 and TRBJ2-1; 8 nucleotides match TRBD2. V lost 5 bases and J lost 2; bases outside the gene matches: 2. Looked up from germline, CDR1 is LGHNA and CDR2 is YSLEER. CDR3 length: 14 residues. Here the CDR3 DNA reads TGCGCCAGCAGCTCAGCGGGAGCCTACAATGAGCAGTTCTTC. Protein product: CASSSAGAYNEQFF.

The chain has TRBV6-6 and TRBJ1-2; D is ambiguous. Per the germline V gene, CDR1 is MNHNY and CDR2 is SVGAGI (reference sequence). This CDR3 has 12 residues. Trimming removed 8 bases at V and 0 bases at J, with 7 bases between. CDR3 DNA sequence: TGTGCCAGCGTAGGGACTAACTATGGCTACACCTTC. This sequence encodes CASVGTNYGYTF.

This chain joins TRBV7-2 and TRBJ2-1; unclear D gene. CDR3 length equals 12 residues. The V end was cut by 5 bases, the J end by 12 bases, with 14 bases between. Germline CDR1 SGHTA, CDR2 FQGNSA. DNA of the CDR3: TGTGCCAGCAGCCCTCCCCTTACGGGGCAGTTCTTC. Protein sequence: CASSPPLTGQFF.

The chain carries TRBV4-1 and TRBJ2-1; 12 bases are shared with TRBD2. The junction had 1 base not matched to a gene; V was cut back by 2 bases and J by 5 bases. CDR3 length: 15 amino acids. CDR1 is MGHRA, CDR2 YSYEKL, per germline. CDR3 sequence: CASSQRTSGNNEQFF. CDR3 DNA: TGCGCCAGCAGCCAAAGGACTAGCGGGAACAATGAGCAGTTCTTC.

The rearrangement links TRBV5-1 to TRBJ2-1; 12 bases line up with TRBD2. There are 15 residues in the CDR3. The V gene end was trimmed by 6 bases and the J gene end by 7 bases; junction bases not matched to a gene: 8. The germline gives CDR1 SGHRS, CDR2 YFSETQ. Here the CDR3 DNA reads TGCGCCAGCACCGAGACTAGCGGGAGCTTGAATGAGCAGTTCTTC. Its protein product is CASTETSGSLNEQFF.

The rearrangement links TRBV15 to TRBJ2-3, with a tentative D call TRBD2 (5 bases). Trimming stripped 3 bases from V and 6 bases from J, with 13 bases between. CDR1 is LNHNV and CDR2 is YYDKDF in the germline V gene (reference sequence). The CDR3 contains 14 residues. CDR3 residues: CATSSPRALDTQYF. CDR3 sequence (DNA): TGTGCCACCAGCAGTCCGAGGGCCTTGGATACGCAGTATTTT.

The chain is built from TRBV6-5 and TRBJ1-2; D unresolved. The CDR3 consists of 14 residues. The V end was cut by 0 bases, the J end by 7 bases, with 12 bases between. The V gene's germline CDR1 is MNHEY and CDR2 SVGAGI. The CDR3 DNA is TGTGCCAGCAGTTACTCGACCGGGGAGTTTGGCTACACCTTC. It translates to CASSYSTGEFGYTF.

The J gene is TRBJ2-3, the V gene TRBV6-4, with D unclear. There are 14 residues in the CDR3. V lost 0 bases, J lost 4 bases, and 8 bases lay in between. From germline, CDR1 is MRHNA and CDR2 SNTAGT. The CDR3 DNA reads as TGTGCCAGCAGTGACTCCAGTCAGCCAGATACGCAGTATTTT. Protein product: CASSDSSQPDTQYF.

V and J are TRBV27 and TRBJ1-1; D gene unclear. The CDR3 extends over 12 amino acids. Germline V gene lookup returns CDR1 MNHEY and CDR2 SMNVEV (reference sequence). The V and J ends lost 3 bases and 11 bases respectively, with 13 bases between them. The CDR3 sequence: CASSLGGGGAFF. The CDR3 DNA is TGTGCCAGCAGTTTGGGTGGCGGTGGGGCTTTCTTT.

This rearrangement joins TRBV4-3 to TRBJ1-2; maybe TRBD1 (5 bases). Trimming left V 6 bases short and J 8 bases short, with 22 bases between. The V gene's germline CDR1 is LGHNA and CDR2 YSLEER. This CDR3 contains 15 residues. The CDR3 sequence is CASRHAEEGYVGYTF. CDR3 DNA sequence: TGCGCCAGCAGGCACGCGGAGGAGGGGTATGTCGGCTACACCTTC.

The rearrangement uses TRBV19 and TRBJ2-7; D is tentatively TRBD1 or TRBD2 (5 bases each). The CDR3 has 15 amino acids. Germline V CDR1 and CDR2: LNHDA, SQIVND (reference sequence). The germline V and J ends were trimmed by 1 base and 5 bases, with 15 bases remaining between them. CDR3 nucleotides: TGTGCCAGTAGTATAGTGGGGACGAATTGGGACGAGCAGTACTTC. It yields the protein CASSIVGTNWDEQYF.

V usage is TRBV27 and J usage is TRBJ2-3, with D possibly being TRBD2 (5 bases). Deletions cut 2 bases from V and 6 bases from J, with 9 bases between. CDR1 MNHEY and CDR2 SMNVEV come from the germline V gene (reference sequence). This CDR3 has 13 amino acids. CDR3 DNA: TGTGCCAGCAGTTTAGCCCCGGGGGATACGCAGTATTTT. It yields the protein CASSLAPGDTQYF.

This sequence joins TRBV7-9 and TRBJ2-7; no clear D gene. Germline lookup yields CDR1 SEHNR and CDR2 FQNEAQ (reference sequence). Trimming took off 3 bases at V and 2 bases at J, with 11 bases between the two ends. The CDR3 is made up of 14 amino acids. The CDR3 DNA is TGTGCCAGCAGCTTTCCTGCCGGCGCCTACGAGCAGTACTTC. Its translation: CASSFPAGAYEQYF.

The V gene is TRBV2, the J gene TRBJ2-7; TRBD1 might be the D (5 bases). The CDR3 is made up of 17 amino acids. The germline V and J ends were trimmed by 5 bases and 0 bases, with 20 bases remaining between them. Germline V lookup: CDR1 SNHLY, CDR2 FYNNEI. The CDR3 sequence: CASSPRRMGQASYEQYF. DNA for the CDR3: TGTGCCAGCAGTCCCCGAAGAATGGGGCAGGCCTCCTACGAGCAGTACTTC.

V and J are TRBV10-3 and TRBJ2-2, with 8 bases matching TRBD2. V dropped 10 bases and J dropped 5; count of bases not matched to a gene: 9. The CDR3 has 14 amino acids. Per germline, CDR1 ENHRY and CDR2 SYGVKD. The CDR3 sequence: CASERERGTGELFF. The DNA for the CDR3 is TGTGCCAGCGAGCGGGAGCGGGGGACCGGGGAGCTGTTTTTT.

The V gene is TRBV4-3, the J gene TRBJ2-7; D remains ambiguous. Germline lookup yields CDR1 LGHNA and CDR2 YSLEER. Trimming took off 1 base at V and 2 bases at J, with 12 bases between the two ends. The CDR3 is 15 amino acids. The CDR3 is CASSQGARQTYEQYF. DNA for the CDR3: TGCGCCAGCAGCCAAGGAGCACGACAAACCTACGAGCAGTACTTC.

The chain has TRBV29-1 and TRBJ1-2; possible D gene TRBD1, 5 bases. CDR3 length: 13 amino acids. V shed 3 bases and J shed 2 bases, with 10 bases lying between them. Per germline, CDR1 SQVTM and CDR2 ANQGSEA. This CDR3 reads CSVEGRWNYGYTF. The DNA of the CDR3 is TGCAGCGTTGAGGGACGTTGGAACTATGGCTACACCTTC.